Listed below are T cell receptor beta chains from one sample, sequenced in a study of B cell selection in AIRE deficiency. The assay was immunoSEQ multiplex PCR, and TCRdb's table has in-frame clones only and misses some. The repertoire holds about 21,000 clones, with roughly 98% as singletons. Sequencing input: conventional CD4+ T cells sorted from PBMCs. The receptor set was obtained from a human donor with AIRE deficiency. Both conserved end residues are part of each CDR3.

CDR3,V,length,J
CASRLVWRQGFAYEQYF,TRBV12-2,17,TRBJ2-7
CASRRDRAYEQYF,TRBV6-1,13,TRBJ2-7
CASSPSTGTVYGYTF,TRBV14,15,TRBJ1-2
CASSFVDGPDEQYF,TRBV5-6,14,TRBJ2-7
CASSRATGETQYF,TRBV11-1,13,TRBJ2-5
CASSDGETPNTGELFF,TRBV6-4,16,TRBJ2-2
CASSLTGTTTNEKLFF,TRBV5-1,16,TRBJ1-4
CASSRTGHGETQYF,TRBV7-8,14,TRBJ2-5
CASSTGLEPINEQFF,TRBV5-4,15,TRBJ2-1
CASSEALGGGGEKLFF,TRBV2,16,TRBJ1-4
CASSLKSAGTIAGANVLTF,TRBV28,19,TRBJ2-6
CATSLGQGRVAFF,TRBV19,13,TRBJ1-1
CASSLGVGEQFF,TRBV28,12,TRBJ2-1
CASSLMVAGGGNEQFF,TRBV7-3,16,TRBJ2-1
CASSPRSRGTEAFF,TRBV11-2,14,TRBJ1-1
CASSPTRQGLYNEQFF,TRBV28,16,TRBJ2-1
CASSLPGQGLYEQYF,TRBV28,15,TRBJ2-7
CASSDPGTGEKLFF,TRBV10-2,14,TRBJ1-4
CASSWVGGYTF,TRBV5-6,11,TRBJ1-2
CASSYSAGRETQYF,TRBV6-6,14,TRBJ2-5
CASSLSRLEIYNEQFF,TRBV7-9,16,TRBJ2-1
CASSLGFRPPNTGELFF,TRBV5-1,17,TRBJ2-2
CASSSPTGTGTYEQYF,TRBV18,16,TRBJ2-7
CASSLAGGTDTQYF,TRBV28,14,TRBJ2-3
CASSISVTAAEAFF,TRBV19,14,TRBJ1-1
CASSPETGLPRDIQYF,TRBV4-3,16,TRBJ2-4
CASSYRDRAYNEQFF,TRBV6-5,15,TRBJ2-1
CASSLTGGDNEKLFF,TRBV2,15,TRBJ1-4
CASSSDRKNTEAFF,TRBV18,14,TRBJ1-1
CASSVRPTGNTIYF,TRBV9,14,TRBJ1-3
CASSFVATNTGELFF,TRBV28,15,TRBJ2-2
CASKRTGNTPYEQYF,TRBV28,15,TRBJ2-7
CASSDGAVPSYEQYF,TRBV28,15,.
CASSEDLGYTF,TRBV6-1,11,TRBJ1-2
CAWSRGVNSPLHF,TRBV30,13,TRBJ1-6
CASSLYGTGKNIQYF,TRBV28,15,TRBJ2-4
CASSPGQGRYDGYTF,TRBV7-9,15,TRBJ1-2
CASSFRATYEQYF,TRBV28,13,TRBJ2-7
CASRNASDRDHEQYF,TRBV7-9,15,TRBJ2-7
CASGVANHEQYF,TRBV21-1,12,TRBJ2-7
CASSLGGGDQYF,TRBV7-9,12,TRBJ2-7
CAIRGTGVGYTF,TRBV10-3,12,TRBJ1-2
CASRRLAKNNEQFF,TRBV19,14,TRBJ2-1
CASSWGRTANSYEQYF,TRBV7-2,16,TRBJ2-7
CASMTSTLYEQYF,TRBV28,13,TRBJ2-7
CASSLVTGVNEKLFF,TRBV7-9,15,TRBJ1-4
CASSLRTDADQPQHF,TRBV13,15,TRBJ1-5
CASSRTSTYEQYF,TRBV19,13,TRBJ2-7
CAWRVSGRETQYF,TRBV30,13,TRBJ2-5
CASSFFRGEGQGAADTQYF,TRBV27,19,TRBJ2-3
CASTPRTGNTIYF,TRBV6-6,13,TRBJ1-3
CASSTQGASYGYTF,TRBV28,14,TRBJ1-2
CASIRPWPYEQYF,TRBV2,13,TRBJ2-7
CASSLSGRASYEQYF,TRBV7-9,15,TRBJ2-7
CASRGLTGVTYEQYF,TRBV5-8,15,TRBJ2-7
CARSFHIDQETQYF,TRBV5-3,14,TRBJ2-5
CASSLGGSSGNTIYF,TRBV7-6,15,TRBJ1-3
CASSPGVWGNQPQHF,TRBV5-6,15,TRBJ1-5
CASSLESYEQYF,TRBV7-9,12,TRBJ2-7